Reported below is one T cell receptor (beta chain). Its binding antigen is unknown. No much larger clone is present one base from it, and per-base qualities are unavailable. TCRbeta CDR3 regions were amplified from genomic DNA using the immunoSEQ Assay, a bias-controlled multiplex PCR. In the paper's pipeline: The number of nucleated cells in each sample was estimated by amplification of reference gene primers within the assay. Sequence reads were collapsed and filtered to measure the absolute abundance of every unique TCRbeta CDR3 rearrangement. For each sample, productive Simpson clonality was calculated as the square root of Simpson's diversity index across productive rearrangements. TCRdb stores this immuneACCESS table with in-frame sequences only. Part of the clones is absent; in the studies checked, under half of the shortfall reflects unresolved V genes, and no reason is known for the rest. The V and J calls and clone size were taken over from that table, and D and trimming were inferred from the DNA. For this sample there are some 500,000 clones; approximately 88% appear just once. The ten largest clones add up to 1.8% of the sample.

Enrolling through a virtual design, the prospective study's participants ranged in age from roughly 18 to 89 years and lived across some 23 United States geographic areas. In the prospective study, participants were assigned to cohorts based on the clinical history participants reported in a screening survey and a study questionnaire. ImmuneRACE Cohort 3 recovered participants were defined by two consecutive negative NP/OP PCR tests, healthcare professional clearance, or symptom resolution. Each participant in the prospective study had whole blood, serum and a nasopharyngeal or oropharyngeal swab collected by mobile phlebotomists. Prospective study participants could optionally give additional blood draws and questionnaires over an approximately two-month period. Before DNA extraction, blood samples from the prospective study were shipped at room temperature or frozen. The source of the sample is a study of blood T cell repertoires in COVID-19 (dated by TCRdb to 2020 to 2021). About the full investigation: The collaborator samples originated in the United States, Italy and Spain and spanned the acute and convalescent phases of COVID-19. The samples were drawn from the first 160 participants of the ongoing ImmuneRACE study and from under 1,500 subjects provided by 6 global collaborators. The material from the prospective study consisted of cDNA or gDNA derived from T cells, B-cell-depleted T cells, or PBMCs. The repertoires were released in a freely available public database meant as a resource for research on the immune response to SARS-CoV-2. Where available, HLA class I and class II types were obtained from metadata supplied by the sample provider rather than from assay-based typing. Subjects who had been exposed to COVID-19, were actively infected with it, or had recovered from it provided the deeply sampled blood TCRbeta repertoires that made up the dataset. Sample metadata almost always included a de-identified subject ID, COVID-19 status, age in years and sex.

Study-level results and caveats: The amount of clinical and demographic metadata varied by source and participant and was provided uncurated.

Source material: PBMCs or T cells enriched from blood (not recorded which). The TCR originated in a woman between 40 and 50 years old who had recovered from COVID-19.

CDR3 reads: CASSIQKRGEKLFF. At the DNA level, the sequence is TGTGCCAGTAGTATACAGAAGCGAGGTGAAAAACTGTTTTTT. The sequence joins TRBV19 to TRBJ1-4; confidence is insufficient to name the D gene. CDR1 and CDR2, looked up from the germline V gene (reference sequence), are LNHDA and SQIVND. The CDR3 spans 14 residues, from the cysteine through the phenylalanine. Solely the CDR3 DNA is kept, with 42 bases framed from the first base. V gives up 2 bases and J gives up 7 bases, and the segment between their germline ends measures 11 bases.